This T cell receptor beta chain was sequenced for a study of T cell responses to AZD1222 COVID-19 vaccine. Regarding the study as a whole: Repertoires were obtained solely post-peak T cell response. Females made up more of the donors, who were largely white British, and clonal diversity may have come out too low.

The repertoire was sequenced with immunoSEQ multiplex PCR; TCRdb's copy has only in-frame clones and lacks some. The sample includes over 150,000 clones, 80% to 95% seen only once; the top ten take around 3.7%. The CDR3 runs to 11 residues. Germline V lookup: CDR1 SGHRS, CDR2 YFSETQ. V gave up 4 bases and J gave up 5 bases, with 7 bases separating them. Regarding this clone: Its antigen remains unidentified.

Sequenced here: peripheral blood, sampled 28 days after the second AZD1222 dose. This clonotype was obtained from an adult who received the AZD1222 COVID-19 vaccine. V usage is TRBV5-1 and J usage is TRBJ2-7; the D is unclear. The CDR3, as DNA: TGCGCCAGCAGCGCCAGAGACGAGCAGTACTTC. Amino acid sequence: CASSARDEQYF.